This section outlines one TCR beta chain sequence together with its context. The data were taken from a study of blood T cell repertoires in COVID-19. Study information: From T cells, B-cell-depleted T cells, or PBMCs came the material, which was cDNA or gDNA.

Authors' processing steps: It was from reference gene primer amplification that nucleated cell counts were estimated. Assay: immunoSEQ multiplex PCR; the TCRdb copy retains only in-frame clones and omits some. The V and J calls and clone size are taken from that table; D and trimming were inferred from the DNA. The repertoire has fewer than 400,000 clones, around nine tenths of them found once; the top ten carry over 2.5%. The CDR3 runs to 14 residues. V gave up 6 bases and J gave up 6 bases; unmatched junction bases: 9. From germline, CDR1 is SGHRS and CDR2 YFSETQ. This TCR derives from a human donor in a cohort sampled during active COVID-19. V gene TRBV5-1 combines with J gene TRBJ1-2, with 9 bases aligning to TRBD1. Material for sequencing was peripheral blood. In DNA form, the CDR3 reads TGCGCCAGCAAAAGGGACAGGGCTAAGGATGGCTACACCTTC. Residues: CASKRDRAKDGYTF.